This passage covers 30 T cell receptor beta chains from one sample sequenced in a study of blood T cell repertoires in COVID-19 (dated by TCRdb to 2018 to 2020). The library came from the immunoSEQ multiplex PCR assay. TCRdb limited this immuneACCESS table to in-frame rearrangements with V and J called. A share of clones is missing; checked studies link under half to unresolved V genes, and the rest is unexplained. In this sample the table shows around 130,000 clones, 85% of which occur a single time. The ten biggest clones cover around 4.5% of the sample. The sequencing input was peripheral blood. These receptors all come from a human donor in a cohort sampled during active COVID-19.

This chain joins TRBV5-1 and TRBJ1-1, with unresolved D. Per germline, CDR1 SGHRS and CDR2 YFSETQ. The V and J ends lost 4 bases and 3 bases respectively, with 16 bases between them. This CDR3 region has 15 residues. The DNA for the CDR3 is TGCGCCAGCAGCCCCTGGGCGGGGAAGGACACTGAAGCTTTCTTT. It specifies CASSPWAGKDTEAFF.

V and J are TRBV9 and TRBJ1-6; D remains unclear. V gave up 3 bases and J gave up 7 bases, with 14 bases separating them. Germline V gene sequence: CDR1 SGDLS, CDR2 YYNGEE. The CDR3 contains 15 residues. CDR3 in DNA: TGTGCCAGCAGCGGCGGGGTAACTACGAATTCACCCCTCCACTTT. Translated: CASSGGVTTNSPLHF.

Points on this clone: Other DNA sequences from this sample encode an identical CDR3 as well. V gene TRBV7-6 combines with J gene TRBJ2-2, with 10 bases lining up with TRBD1. The CDR3 covers 16 residues. CDR1 SGHVS and CDR2 FNYEAQ come from the germline V gene. J gave up 1 base and V 5 bases, and 4 bases lay outside the gene matches. CDR3 DNA: TGTGCCAGCAGCCCGCGGGACAGGGGGAACACCGGGGAGCTGTTTTTT. Residues: CASSPRDRGNTGELFF.

CDR3 sequence (DNA): TGTGCCAGCAGCGTGCGGACTAGCGGGGCTTTGGGGAATGAGCAGTTCTTC. It specifies CASSVRTSGALGNEQFF. The chain joins TRBV7-6 to TRBJ2-1; 12 nucleotides line up with TRBD2. The CDR3 extends over 17 amino acids. Per germline, CDR1 SGHVS and CDR2 FNYEAQ. V was pared by 5 bases and J by 7 bases, with 12 bases of the junction left unmatched. The full variable domain, with the rest looked up from reference TRBV7-6 and TRBJ2-1, is GAGVSQSPRYKVTKRGQDVALRCDPISGHVSLYWYRQALGQGPEFLTYFNYEAQQDKSGLPNDRFSAERPEGSISTLTIQRTEQRDSAMYRCASSVRTSGALGNEQFFGPGTRLTVL.

This clone occurred once. The V call is TRBV28, the J call TRBJ1-2; perhaps TRBD1 as D (6 bases). The CDR3 is made up of 15 amino acids. With 5 bases removed from V and 2 bases from J, the gap between germline ends came to 15 bases. Germline loops: CDR1 MDHEN, CDR2 SYDVKM. The CDR3 here is CASSPTGPSNYGYTF. The CDR3, as DNA: TGTGCCAGCAGTCCGACAGGTCCATCAAACTATGGCTACACCTTC.

The chain is built from TRBV9 and TRBJ1-1; D is perhaps TRBD1 (5 bases). CDR3 length: 15 residues. Between the trimmed V and J ends, which lost 4 bases and 1 base, there was a span of 14 bases. The germline gives CDR1 SGDLS, CDR2 YYNGEE. The CDR3 region has the DNA TGTGCCAGCAGCCCTCAGGGACTGAGGAACACTGAAGCTTTCTTT. It yields the protein CASSPQGLRNTEAFF.

This rearrangement joins TRBV7-2 to TRBJ1-2; TRBD1 might be the D (6 bases). V was trimmed by 5 bases and J by 4 bases, leaving 17 bases between them. Germline V gene sequence: CDR1 SGHTA, CDR2 FQGNSA. The CDR3 spans 15 residues. Here the CDR3 DNA reads TGTGCCAGCAGCCCCCAACTTGGGACACCCTATGGCTACACCTTC. It is translated as CASSPQLGTPYGYTF.

As concerns this clone: A read error may produce the germline difference seen at one junction end. The chain combines TRBV7-7 with TRBJ1-3, with D unresolved. The CDR3 is 15 amino acids. Per the germline V gene, CDR1 is SSHAT and CDR2 is FNYEAQ (reference sequence). CDR3 coding DNA: TGTGCTAGCAGCTTAGACCGGGGCTCTGGAAACACCATATATTTT. Residues: CASSLDRGSGNTIYF.

The chain carries TRBV6-5 and TRBJ2-7; D is perhaps TRBD1 (6 bases). Germline values: CDR1 MNHEY, CDR2 SVGAGI. The length of the CDR3 is 15 residues. Trimming removed 6 bases at V and 0 bases at J, with 15 bases between. In DNA, the CDR3 is TGTGCCAGCAGCCTGATCGACAGGACCTCCTACGAGCAGTACGTC. Amino acid sequence: CASSLIDRTSYEQYV.

This clone was recorded once. The chain couples TRBV30 to TRBJ1-2; no definite D call. The CDR3 is 12 amino acids. V shed 7 bases and J shed 14 bases, with 23 bases lying between them. Germline CDR1 is GTSNPN and CDR2 is SVGIG (reference sequence). CDR3 sequence: CALRFQDRGVTF. CDR3 sequence (DNA): TGTGCCTTGCGGTTCCAAGACCGTGGTGTAACCTTC.

The chain combines TRBV11-2 with TRBJ2-4; TRBD2 is a possible D gene (6 bases). Trimming removed 8 bases from V and 6 bases from J, with 14 bases in between. CDR3 length equals 13 residues. The germline CDR1 and CDR2 sequences are SGHAT and FQNNGV. This chain's CDR3 is CASGGNTGNIQYF. The CDR3 coding sequence is TGTGCCAGCGGCGGGAACACGGGAAACATTCAGTACTTC.

The V and J genes are TRBV19 and TRBJ1-2, with D possibly TRBD1 on 5 matching bases. Trimming took off 5 bases at V and 0 bases at J, with 16 bases between the two ends. CDR1 is LNHDA, CDR2 SQIVND, per germline (reference sequence). The CDR3 is 16 amino acids. CDR3 in amino acids: CASSPQTTATNYGYTF. In DNA form, the CDR3 reads TGTGCCAGTAGTCCACAGACGACAGCGACTAACTATGGCTACACCTTC.

CDR3 nucleotide sequence: TGTGCCAGCAGTTCCCCCGGGGGTGGCTACGAGCAGTACTTC. It is translated as CASSSPGGGYEQYF. V gene TRBV6-5 combines with J gene TRBJ2-7; possibly TRBD2 for D (6 bases). With 4 bases removed from V and 3 bases from J, the gap between germline ends came to 13 bases. Germline CDR1 and CDR2: MNHEY and SVGAGI. The CDR3 has 14 amino acids.

CDR3 residues: CASSPGTSGVVWDTQYF. CDR3 DNA sequence: TGTGCCAGCAGCCCGGGGACTAGCGGGGTTGTCTGGGATACGCAGTATTTT. V usage is TRBV5-4 and J usage is TRBJ2-3, with 13 positions matching TRBD2. The CDR3 has 17 residues. J gave up 6 bases and V 4 bases, and 11 bases lay outside the gene matches. The V gene's germline CDR1 is SGHNT and CDR2 YYREEE (reference sequence).

This chain links TRBV19 with TRBJ1-2; TRBD1 matches at 8 bases. The CDR3 is 15 amino acids. Germline V gives CDR1 LNHDA, CDR2 SQIVND (reference sequence). V lost 4 bases, J lost 7 bases, and 11 bases stayed unmatched. CDR3 DNA: TGTGCCAGTAGTACCATCGGACAGGGTATGGGTGGCTACACCTTC. It encodes CASSTIGQGMGGYTF.

This clone showed up just once. The chain employs TRBV5-8 and TRBJ1-2; possible D gene TRBD1, 6 bases. V shed 4 bases and J shed 2 bases, with 18 bases lying between them. The germline gives CDR1 SGHTS, CDR2 YDEGEE. This CDR3 contains 16 residues. CDR3 region: CASSRWTVKGNYGYTF. The CDR3 nucleotides are TGTGCCAGCAGCAGATGGACAGTAAAGGGAAACTATGGCTACACCTTC.

This clone occurred a few times. The chain couples TRBV24-1 to TRBJ1-6; perhaps TRBD1 as D (6 bases). Looked up from germline, CDR1 is KGHDR and CDR2 is SFDVKD. V lost 4 bases, J lost 7 bases, and 10 bases lay in between. The CDR3 length is 14 residues. CDR3 DNA: TGTGCCACCAGTGAGGGGACAACCAATTCACCCCTCCACTTT. As protein: CATSEGTTNSPLHF.

The V call is TRBV7-2, the J call TRBJ1-1, with D possibly matching TRBD1 (5 bases). Germline loops: CDR1 SGHTA, CDR2 FQGNSA. V dropped 2 bases and J dropped 4 bases, with 17 bases sitting between them. The CDR3 runs to 16 residues. The CDR3 loop is CASSLQRGAQVTEAFF. CDR3 bases: TGTGCCAGCAGCTTACAGCGCGGTGCACAGGTCACTGAAGCTTTCTTT.

The rearrangement links TRBV29-1 to TRBJ1-2, with 7 nucleotides matching TRBD1. The CDR3 is made up of 13 amino acids. CDR1 SQVTM and CDR2 ANQGSEA come from the germline V gene. Trimming at V came to 4 bases and at J to 7 bases, leaving 9 bases not matched to a gene. The CDR3 DNA reads as TGCAGCGTTGCCCCCCAGGGGGAGGCTGGCTACACCTTC. As protein: CSVAPQGEAGYTF.

V usage is TRBV5-8 and J usage is TRBJ2-1; 9 bases are a match to TRBD1. Germline V gene sequence: CDR1 SGHTS, CDR2 YDEGEE. The junction had 7 bases not matched to a gene; V was cut back by 4 bases and J by 8 bases. The CDR3 sequence is 14 residues long. The CDR3 loop reads CASSTWDRDHEQFF. As DNA, the CDR3 is TGTGCCAGCAGCACCTGGGACAGGGACCATGAGCAGTTCTTC.

The V call is TRBV9, the J call TRBJ1-2; possible D gene TRBD1, 5 bases. V was cut by 4 bases and J by 5 bases, with 12 bases left in between. Germline CDR1 and CDR2: SGDLS and YYNGEE. This CDR3 has 13 residues. Written as DNA, the CDR3 is TGTGCCAGCAGCCGGGGGGAGCCGTATGGCTACACCTTC. This translates into CASSRGEPYGYTF.

The chain has TRBV13 and TRBJ1-1; D gene ambiguous. V gave up 2 bases and J gave up 3 bases, with 7 bases separating them. Germline CDR1 is PRHDT and CDR2 is FYEKMQ (reference sequence). The CDR3 runs 13 residues. CDR3 region: CASSLIGYTEAFF. CDR3 DNA: TGTGCCAGCAGCTTAATCGGTTACACTGAAGCTTTCTTT.

This chain uses TRBV7-6 with TRBJ1-1, with D possibly matching TRBD1 (5 bases). Germline loops: CDR1 SGHVS, CDR2 FNYEAQ. There are 11 residues in the CDR3. Trimming removed 3 bases from V and 7 bases from J, with 6 bases in between. Here the CDR3 reads CASSFGGEAFF. CDR3 DNA: TGTGCCAGCAGCTTCGGGGGTGAAGCTTTCTTT.

J is TRBJ1-4 and V is TRBV6-4, with TRBD1 as a possible D gene (6 bases). The CDR3 totals 16 residues. Trimming took off 9 bases at V and 0 bases at J, with 17 bases between the two ends. Germline V gene data show CDR1 as MRHNA and CDR2 as SNTAGT. DNA for the CDR3: TGTGCCAGAGCACGTCCCAGGGGTGCAACTAATGAAAAACTGTTTTTT. Residues: CARARPRGATNEKLFF.

The chain links TRBV5-1 to TRBJ2-1; perhaps TRBD2 as D (5 bases). V was shortened by 4 bases and J by 0 bases, with 11 bases between the two germline ends. The V gene's germline CDR1 is SGHRS and CDR2 YFSETQ. This CDR3 region has 15 residues. The chain's CDR3 is CASSGTADSYNEQFF. In DNA form, the CDR3 reads TGCGCCAGCAGCGGAACAGCGGACTCCTACAATGAGCAGTTCTTC.

This chain connects TRBV15 to TRBJ1-1; perhaps TRBD1 as D (5 bases). The V end lost 5 bases, the J end lost 1 base, and 11 bases lay between the germline ends. Germline loops: CDR1 LNHNV, CDR2 YYDKDF (reference sequence). The CDR3 is 14 residues long. Here the CDR3 reads CATSGRQWNTEAFF. The CDR3 DNA sequence: TGTGCCACCAGCGGTCGACAGTGGAACACTGAAGCTTTCTTT.

This chain joins TRBV20-1 and TRBJ1-1; D not resolved. Germline loops: CDR1 DFQATT, CDR2 SNEGSKA (reference sequence). The length of the CDR3 is 11 residues. Deletions cut 2 bases from V and 3 bases from J, with 4 bases between. The CDR3 bases are TGCAGTGCTAGAACGGACACTGAAGCTTTCTTT. This gives the protein CSARTDTEAFF.

The genes are TRBV3-1 (or the pseudogene TRBV3-2) and TRBJ1-2, with 8 bases aligning to TRBD1. Losses at the gene ends were 3 bases for V and 5 bases for J; bases not matched to a gene: 8. This CDR3 has 15 residues. Germline CDR1 is LGHDT and CDR2 is YNNKEL (reference sequence). The CDR3 loop is CASSQGGDRGYGYTF. Written as DNA, the CDR3 is TGTGCCAGCAGCCAGGGGGGTGACAGGGGATATGGCTACACCTTC.

This clone was recorded a few times. The chain couples TRBV24-1 to TRBJ2-5; TRBD1 matches 8 bases. J lost 4 bases, V lost 4 bases, and 7 bases had no gene match. This CDR3 is built from 15 residues. Germline CDR1 reads KGHDR; CDR2 reads SFDVKD. As DNA, the CDR3 is TGTGCCACCAGTGACAATGGACAGGGAGGAGAGACCCAGTACTTC. It yields the protein CATSDNGQGGETQYF.

The chain is built from TRBV30 and TRBJ1-4, with TRBD1 matching 7 bases. V lost 0 bases and J lost 1; bases outside the gene matches: 5. This CDR3 is built from 16 residues. Germline assignment: CDR1 GTSNPN and CDR2 SVGIG (reference sequence). The CDR3 sequence is CAWSVGTEGTNEKLFF. Here the CDR3 DNA reads TGTGCCTGGAGTGTGGGGACAGAGGGAACTAATGAAAAACTGTTTTTT.